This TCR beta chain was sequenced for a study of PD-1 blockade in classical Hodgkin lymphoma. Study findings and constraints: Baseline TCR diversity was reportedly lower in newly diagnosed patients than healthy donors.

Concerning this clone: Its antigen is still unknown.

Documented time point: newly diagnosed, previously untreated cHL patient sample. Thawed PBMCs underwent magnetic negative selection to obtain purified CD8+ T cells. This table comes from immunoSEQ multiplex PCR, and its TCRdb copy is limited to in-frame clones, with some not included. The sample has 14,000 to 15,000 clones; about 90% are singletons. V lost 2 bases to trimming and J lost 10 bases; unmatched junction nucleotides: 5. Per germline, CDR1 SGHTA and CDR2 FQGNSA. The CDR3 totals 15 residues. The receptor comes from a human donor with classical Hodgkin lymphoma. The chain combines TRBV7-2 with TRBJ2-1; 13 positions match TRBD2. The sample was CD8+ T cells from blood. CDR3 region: CASSLNGLAGVEQFF. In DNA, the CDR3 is TGTGCCAGCAGCTTAAACGGACTAGCGGGAGTCGAGCAGTTCTTC.